The rows below give T cell receptor beta chains drawn from one sample of a study of blood T cell repertoires in COVID-19. Assay: immunoSEQ multiplex PCR; the TCRdb copy retains only in-frame clones and omits some. The table includes about 150,000 clones, about 72% detected once. Material: peripheral blood. These receptors all come from a man between 60 and 70 years old who had recovered from COVID-19. Both conserved end residues are part of each CDR3. The D gene is left open where the match is weak. Expanded clones are given a class, and other clones once, few, many or no size at all.

CDR3aa | CDR3nt | abundance | j_gene | v_gene | d_gene
CASSTFAGGPTDTQYF | TGTGCCAGCAGTACCTTCGCGGGGGGGCCAACAGATACGCAGTATTTT | . | TRBJ2-3 | TRBV6-2/TRBV6-3 | TRBD2
CASSRGGAEAFF | TGTGCCAGTAGTAGGGGGGGTGCTGAAGCTTTCTTT | once | TRBJ1-1 | TRBV19 | .
CASSPTGMNTEAFF | TGTGCCAGCTCACCCACAGGGATGAACACTGAAGCTTTCTTT | few | TRBJ1-1 | TRBV18 | .
CASSLGGEQPQHF | TGTGCCAGCAGTTTAGGGGGGGAACAGCCCCAGCATTTT | few | TRBJ1-5 | TRBV12-3/TRBV12-4 | .
CASSPGGGGGNEQFF | TGCGCCAGCAGCCCTGGTGGTGGCGGGGGGAATGAGCAGTTCTTC | once | TRBJ2-1 | TRBV5-1 | TRBD2
CASSLNGPGANVLTF | TGCGCCAGCAGCTTGAACGGTCCTGGGGCCAACGTCCTGACTTTC | . | TRBJ2-6 | TRBV5-1 | .
CASSPGQATNEKLFF | TGTGCCAGCAGTCCGGGACAGGCAACTAATGAAAAACTGTTTTTT | . | TRBJ1-4 | TRBV2 | TRBD1
CAIKEEGTSLQETQYF | TGTGCCATCAAGGAGGAGGGAACCTCGTTACAAGAGACCCAGTACTTC | . | TRBJ2-5 | TRBV5-4 | .
CASTGQTTNEKLFF | TGTGCCAGCACGGGACAGACAACTAATGAAAAACTGTTTTTT | . | TRBJ1-4 | TRBV2 | TRBD1
CATSRAGTGGKTQYF | TGTGCCACCAGCAGAGCCGGGACAGGGGGCAAGACCCAGTACTTC | . | TRBJ2-5 | TRBV15 | TRBD1
CASTYPGQGAKLFF | TGTGCCAGCACCTATCCGGGACAGGGGGCGAAACTGTTTTTT | . | TRBJ1-4 | TRBV28 | TRBD1
CASSQSGGPNTGELFF | TGTGCCAGCAGCCAATCGGGAGGTCCGAACACCGGGGAGCTGTTTTTT | few | TRBJ2-2 | TRBV7-3 | TRBD2
CAWSFQGKYTEAFF | TGTGCCTGGAGCTTCCAGGGCAAGTACACTGAAGCTTTCTTT | . | TRBJ1-1 | TRBV30 | .
CASSYSQGDSPLHF | TGTGCCAGCAGTTACTCGCAGGGTGATTCACCCCTCCACTTT | . | TRBJ1-6 | TRBV6-2/TRBV6-3 | .
CATSLTTGELFF | TGTGCCACCTCGCTTACAACCGGGGAGCTGTTTTTT | few | TRBJ2-2 | TRBV12-3/TRBV12-4 | .
CASRNGAVYEQYF | TGTGCCAGCAGGAATGGGGCCGTCTACGAGCAGTACTTC | . | TRBJ2-7 | TRBV27 | .
CASSQDPGSNTDTQYF | TGTGCCAGCAGCCAAGATCCGGGATCGAACACAGATACGCAGTATTTT | . | TRBJ2-3 | TRBV3-1/TRBV3-2 | .
CASSRLQGVDTEAFF | TGCGCCAGCAGCCGCCTACAGGGAGTGGACACTGAAGCTTTCTTT | . | TRBJ1-1 | TRBV4-1 | .
CASSLGQGLGYTF | TGTGCCAGCAGTTTGGGACAGGGGCTCGGCTACACCTTC | few | TRBJ1-2 | TRBV6-4 | TRBD1
CASSPRRGYAYGYTF | TGTGCCAGCTCACCCCGCCGGGGATACGCCTATGGCTACACCTTC | . | TRBJ1-2 | TRBV18 | .